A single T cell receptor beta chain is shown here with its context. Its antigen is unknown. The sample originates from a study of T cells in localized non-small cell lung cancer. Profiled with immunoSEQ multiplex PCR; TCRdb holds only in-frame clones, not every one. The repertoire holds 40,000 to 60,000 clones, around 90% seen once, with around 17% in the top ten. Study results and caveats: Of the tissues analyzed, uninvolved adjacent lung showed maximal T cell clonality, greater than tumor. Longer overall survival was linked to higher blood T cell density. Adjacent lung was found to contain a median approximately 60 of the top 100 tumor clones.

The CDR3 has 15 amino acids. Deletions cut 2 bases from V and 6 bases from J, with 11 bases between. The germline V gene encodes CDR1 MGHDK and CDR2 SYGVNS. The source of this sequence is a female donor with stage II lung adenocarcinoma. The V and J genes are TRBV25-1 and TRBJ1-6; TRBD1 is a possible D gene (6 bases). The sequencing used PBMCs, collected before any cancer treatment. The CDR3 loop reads CASSEVQGINSPLHF. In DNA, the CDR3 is TGTGCCAGCAGTGAAGTACAGGGTATTAATTCACCCCTCCACTTT.